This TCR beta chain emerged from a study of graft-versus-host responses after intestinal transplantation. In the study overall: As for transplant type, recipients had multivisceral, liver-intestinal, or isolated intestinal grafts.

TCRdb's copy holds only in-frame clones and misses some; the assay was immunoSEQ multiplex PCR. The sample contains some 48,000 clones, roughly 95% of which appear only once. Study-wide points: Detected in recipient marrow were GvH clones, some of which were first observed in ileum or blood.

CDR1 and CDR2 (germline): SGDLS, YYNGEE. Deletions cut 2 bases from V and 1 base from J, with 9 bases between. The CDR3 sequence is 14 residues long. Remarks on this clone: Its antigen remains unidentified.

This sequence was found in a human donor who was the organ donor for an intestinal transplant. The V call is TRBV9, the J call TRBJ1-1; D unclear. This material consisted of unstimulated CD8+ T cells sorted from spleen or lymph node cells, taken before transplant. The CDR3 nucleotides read TGTGCCAGCAGCGTTGGCGGGTCGAACACTGAAGCTTTCTTT. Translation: CASSVGGSNTEAFF.